Presented here are 11 T cell receptor beta chains from one specimen sequenced in a study of T-cell reconstitution after alpha-beta-depleted transplantation in children. It was with unique molecular identifiers that the TCRbeta library was prepared. TCRdb redid the calling of the PCR reads with MiXCR, one entry per CDR3 protein. The sample lists nearly 550,000 distinct CDR3 sequences; about 16% were seen once. The material sequenced was PBMCs from the stem cell graft donor, taken from the stem cell graft. These receptors were taken from a human donor who donated a stem cell graft to a child with acute lymphoblastic leukemia.

This clonotype was found a few times. The CDR3 protein is CASTLNSGSEETQYF. The CDR3 DNA reads TGCGCCAGCACCCTGAACAGCGGGAGCGAAGAGACCCAGTACTTC. This chain connects TRBV5-1 to TRBJ2-5; 8 bases line up with TRBD2. Germline lookup yields CDR1 SGHRS and CDR2 YFSETQ. This CDR3 has 15 amino acids. V dropped 6 bases and J dropped 3; count of bases not matched to a gene: 10.

In its sample, this clonotype was seen a few times. V and J are TRBV5-8 and TRBJ2-1; a weak D match, TRBD2 (5 bases). Trimming left V 7 bases short and J 1 base short, with 15 bases between. The CDR3 sequence is 15 residues long. Germline CDR1 reads SGHTS; CDR2 reads YDEGEE. The CDR3 DNA reads as TGTGCCAGCTCCTGGGCTAGCAGGTCCTACAATGAGCAGTTCTTC. This gives the protein CASSWASRSYNEQFF.

The chain has TRBV5-1 and TRBJ2-6, with D perhaps assigned TRBD1 or TRBD2 (6 bases each). Germline CDR1 SGHRS, CDR2 YFSETQ. The germline V and J ends were trimmed by 0 bases and 0 bases, with 13 bases remaining between them. The CDR3 consists of 18 residues. CDR3 bases: TGCGCCAGCAGCTTGGTGGGGGGCCAACTCTCTGGGGCCAACGTCCTGACTTTC. It encodes CASSLVGGQLSGANVLTF.

The chain uses TRBV20-1 and TRBJ1-1, with unresolved D. Trimming stripped 5 bases from V and 4 bases from J, with 14 bases between. CDR1 is DFQATT and CDR2 is SNEGSKA in the germline V gene (reference sequence). The CDR3 is 13 amino acids. CDR3 sequence (DNA): TGCAGTGCTTCGGGCGGGGTTGGCACTGAAGCTTTCTTT. This codes for CSASGGVGTEAFF.

The rearrangement joins TRBV10-1 to TRBJ2-1, with D hard to call. Looked up from germline, CDR1 is WNHNN and CDR2 is SYGVQD (reference sequence). This CDR3 contains 13 residues. Trimming took 10 bases from V and 2 from J, leaving 12 bases between them. Here the CDR3 reads CATDPFTYNEQFF. For the CDR3, the DNA is TGCGCCACGGATCCCTTTACCTACAATGAGCAGTTCTTC.

This clonotype occurred a few times. This chain connects TRBV27 to TRBJ2-1; D is ambiguous. Trimming removed 6 bases at V and 3 bases at J, with 9 bases between. CDR1 is MNHEY and CDR2 is SMNVEV in the germline V gene (reference sequence). The CDR3 runs 13 residues. The CDR3 DNA reads as TGTGCCAGCAGCCGACTCCTCTACAATGAGCAGTTCTTC. Residues: CASSRLLYNEQFF.

This clonotype showed up just a few times. This chain joins TRBV7-8 and TRBJ2-5, with 7 nucleotides matching TRBD2. With V trimmed by 5 bases and J by 5 bases, 8 bases remained unmatched. Germline assignment: CDR1 SGHVS and CDR2 FQNEAQ. This CDR3 comprises 14 residues. DNA for the CDR3: TGTGCCAGCAGCCGAGAACTAGCGCGGGAGACCCAGTACTTC. Protein product: CASSRELARETQYF. The full variable domain, with the rest looked up from reference TRBV7-8 and TRBJ2-5, is GAGVSQSPRYKVAKRGQDVALRCDPISGHVSLFWYQQALGQGPEFLTYFQNEAQLDKSGLPSDRFFAERPEGSVSTLKIQRTQQEDSAVYLCASSRELARETQYFGPGTRLLVL.

This clonotype was seen a few times. This chain joins TRBV11-2 and TRBJ1-1; 11 bases align to TRBD1. V trimming: 5 bases; J trimming: 3 bases; junction bases outside the gene matches: 11. CDR3 length: 17 amino acids. Germline lookup yields CDR1 SGHAT and CDR2 FQNNGV. CDR3 sequence reads: CASSTGQGGLWDTEAFF. CDR3 sequence (DNA): TGTGCCAGCAGCACGGGACAGGGGGGCCTTTGGGACACTGAAGCTTTCTTT.

This chain links TRBV5-1 with TRBJ2-3; D gene uncertain. The CDR3 spans 14 residues. Germline CDR1 is SGHRS and CDR2 is YFSETQ. The V gene lost 5 bases and the J gene lost 5 bases, with 15 bases spanning the gap. The chain's CDR3 is CASSPTELGDTQYF. The CDR3 DNA is TGCGCCAGCAGTCCCACGGAATTGGGAGATACGCAGTATTTT.

The table lists this clonotype with a few counts. This chain connects TRBV3-1 to TRBJ1-2, with TRBD1 matching over 8 bases. There are 16 residues in the CDR3. J was trimmed by 5 bases and V by 0 bases; bases with no gene match: 8. Germline V gene lookup returns CDR1 LGHDT and CDR2 YNNKEL (reference sequence). The CDR3 DNA sequence: TGTGCCAGCAGCCAAGAAGGCAGGGGGCTTTGGTATGGCTACACCTTC. Its translation is CASSQEGRGLWYGYTF.

The chain carries TRBV2 and TRBJ2-7; D is unclear. V was pared by 6 bases and J by 0 bases, with 9 bases between. CDR3 size: 13 residues. CDR1 and CDR2 (germline): SNHLY, FYNNEI. The CDR3 coding sequence is TGTGCCAGCAGAAGGACGGACTCCTACGAGCAGTACTTC. Its protein product is CASRRTDSYEQYF.